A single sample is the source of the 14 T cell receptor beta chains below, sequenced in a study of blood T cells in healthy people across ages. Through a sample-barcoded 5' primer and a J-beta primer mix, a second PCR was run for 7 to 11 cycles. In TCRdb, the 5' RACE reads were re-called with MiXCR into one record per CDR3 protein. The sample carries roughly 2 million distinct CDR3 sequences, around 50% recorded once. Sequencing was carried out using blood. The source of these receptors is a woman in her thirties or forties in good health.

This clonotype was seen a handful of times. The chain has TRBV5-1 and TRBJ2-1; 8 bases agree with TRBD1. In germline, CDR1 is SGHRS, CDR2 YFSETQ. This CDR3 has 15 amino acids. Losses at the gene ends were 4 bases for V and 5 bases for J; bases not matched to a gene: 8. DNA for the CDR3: TGCGCCAGCAGCCTATTGACAGGGGCCAACAATGAGCAGTTCTTC. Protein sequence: CASSLLTGANNEQFF.

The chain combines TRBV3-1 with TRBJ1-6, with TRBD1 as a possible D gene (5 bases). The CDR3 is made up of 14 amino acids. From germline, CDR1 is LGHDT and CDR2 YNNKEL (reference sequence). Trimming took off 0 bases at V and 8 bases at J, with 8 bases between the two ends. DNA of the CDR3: TGTGCCAGCAGCCAAGACAGGGCTGATTCACCCCTCCACTTT. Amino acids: CASSQDRADSPLHF. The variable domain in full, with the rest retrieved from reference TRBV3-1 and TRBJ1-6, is DTAVSQTPKYLVTQMGNDKSIKCEQNLGHDTMYWYKQDSKKFLKIMFSYNNKELIINETVPNRFSPKSPDKAHLNLHINSLELGDSAVYFCASSQDRADSPLHFGNGTRLTVT.

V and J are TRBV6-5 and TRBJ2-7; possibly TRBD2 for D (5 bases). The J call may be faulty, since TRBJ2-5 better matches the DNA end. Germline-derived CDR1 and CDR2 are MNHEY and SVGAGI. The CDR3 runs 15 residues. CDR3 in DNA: TGTGCCAGCAGCCTTTACGGGGTGGGCGGAGAGACCCAGTACTTC. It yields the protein CASSLYGVGGETQYF.

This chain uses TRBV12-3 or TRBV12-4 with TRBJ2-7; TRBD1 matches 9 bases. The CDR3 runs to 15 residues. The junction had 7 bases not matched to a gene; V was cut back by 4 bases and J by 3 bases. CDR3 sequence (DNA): TGTGCCAGCAGTTCGGTGGGGACAGGGCGCTACGAGCAGTACTTC. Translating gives CASSSVGTGRYEQYF.

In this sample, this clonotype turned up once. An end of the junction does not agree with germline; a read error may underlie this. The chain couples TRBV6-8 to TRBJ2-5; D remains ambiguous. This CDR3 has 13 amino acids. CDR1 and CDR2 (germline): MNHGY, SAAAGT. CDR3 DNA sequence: TGTGCCAAGAAAAGAAGCAAGCAAGAGACCCAGTGCTTC. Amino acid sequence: CAKKRSKQETQCF.

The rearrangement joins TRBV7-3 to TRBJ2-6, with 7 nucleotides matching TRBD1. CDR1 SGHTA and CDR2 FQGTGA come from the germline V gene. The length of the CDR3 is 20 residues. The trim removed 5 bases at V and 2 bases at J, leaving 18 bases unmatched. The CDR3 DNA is TGTGCCAGCAGCCTCGTCCCCTTCCGGCCTCAGGGGGCTGGGGCCAACGTCCTGACTTTC. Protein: CASSLVPFRPQGAGANVLTF.

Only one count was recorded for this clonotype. CDR3 nucleotide sequence: TGTGCCAGCAGCTCGGTCCCCCCACGCGATGAGCAGTTCTTC. The encoded protein is CASSSVPPRDEQFF. The chain combines TRBV7-2 with TRBJ2-1; D unclear. Trimming cost V 4 bases and J 8 bases, with 15 bases left between them. The CDR3 is made up of 14 amino acids. Germline loops: CDR1 SGHTA, CDR2 FQGNSA.

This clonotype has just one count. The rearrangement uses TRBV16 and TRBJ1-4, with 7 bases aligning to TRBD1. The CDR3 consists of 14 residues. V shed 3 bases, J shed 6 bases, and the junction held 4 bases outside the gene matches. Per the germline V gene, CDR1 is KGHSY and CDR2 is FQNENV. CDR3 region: CASSQWTGDEKLFF. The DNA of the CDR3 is TGTGCCAGCAGCCAGTGGACAGGCGATGAAAAACTGTTTTTT.

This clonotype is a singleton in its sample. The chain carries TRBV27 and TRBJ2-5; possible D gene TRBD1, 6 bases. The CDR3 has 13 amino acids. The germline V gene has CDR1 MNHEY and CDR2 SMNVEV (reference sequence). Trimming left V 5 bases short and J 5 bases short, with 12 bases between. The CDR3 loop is CASSRQVLETQYF. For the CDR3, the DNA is TGTGCCAGCAGTCGACAGGTTTTGGAGACCCAGTACTTC.

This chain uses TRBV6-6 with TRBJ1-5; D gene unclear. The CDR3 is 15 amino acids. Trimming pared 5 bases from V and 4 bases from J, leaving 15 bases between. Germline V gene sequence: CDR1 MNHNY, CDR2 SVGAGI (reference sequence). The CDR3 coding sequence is TGTGCCAGCAGTAGCCGGGCCCTCTTAAATCAGCCCCAGCATTTT. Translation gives CASSSRALLNQPQHF.

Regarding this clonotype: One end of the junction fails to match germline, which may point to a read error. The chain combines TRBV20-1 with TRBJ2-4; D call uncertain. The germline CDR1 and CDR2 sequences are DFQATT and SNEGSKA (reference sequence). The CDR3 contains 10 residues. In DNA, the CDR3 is TGCAGTGCTAGAGTGGCAATTCGGTACTTC. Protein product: CSARVAIRYF.

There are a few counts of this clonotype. The CDR3 region has the DNA TGCGCCAGCAGCCATGCCCGATCAGATACGCAGTATTTT. Its protein product is CASSHARSDTQYF. This chain uses TRBV4-3 with TRBJ2-3; no clear D. This CDR3 has 13 residues. Germline CDR1 LGHNA, CDR2 YSLEER. Between the trimmed V and J ends, which lost 3 bases and 4 bases, there was a span of 8 bases.

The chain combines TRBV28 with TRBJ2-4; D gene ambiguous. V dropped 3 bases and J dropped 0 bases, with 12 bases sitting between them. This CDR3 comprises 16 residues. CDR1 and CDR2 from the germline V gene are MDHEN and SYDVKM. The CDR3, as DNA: TGTGCCAGCAGTTTCGCTAGTACACTAGCCAAAAACATTCAGTACTTC. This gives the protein CASSFASTLAKNIQYF.

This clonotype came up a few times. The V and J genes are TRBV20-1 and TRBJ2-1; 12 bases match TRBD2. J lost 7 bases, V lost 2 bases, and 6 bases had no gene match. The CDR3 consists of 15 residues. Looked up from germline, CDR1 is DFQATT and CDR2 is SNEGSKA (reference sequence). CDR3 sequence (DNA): TGCAGTGCTAGAAGGACTAGCGGGGCTCAAAATGAGCAGTTCTTC. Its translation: CSARRTSGAQNEQFF.